This record looks at one T cell receptor (beta chain) sequence and its context. This record belongs to a study of OX40 agonist ivuxolimab in advanced cancers. CDR3 length equals 14 residues. The germline V gene has CDR1 SGHTA and CDR2 FQGNSA. V lost 4 bases to trimming and J lost 6 bases; unmatched junction nucleotides: 5. TCRdb's table, derived via immunoSEQ multiplex PCR, lists solely in-frame clones and lacks some. Among approximately 52,000 clones, less than 85% were seen once, and the ten largest hold 1.1%. V is TRBV7-2 and J is TRBJ1-5, with 8 bases aligning to TRBD1. The sample was CD4+ or CD8+ T cells sorted from blood, taken in a trial of the OX40 agonist ivuxolimab. This TCR was sampled from an adult with an advanced solid tumor such as melanoma, head and neck, liver or kidney cancer. The CDR3 coding sequence is TGTGCCAGCAGCTCGGACAGGGTTAGTCAGCCCCAGCATTTT. It yields the protein CASSSDRVSQPQHF.